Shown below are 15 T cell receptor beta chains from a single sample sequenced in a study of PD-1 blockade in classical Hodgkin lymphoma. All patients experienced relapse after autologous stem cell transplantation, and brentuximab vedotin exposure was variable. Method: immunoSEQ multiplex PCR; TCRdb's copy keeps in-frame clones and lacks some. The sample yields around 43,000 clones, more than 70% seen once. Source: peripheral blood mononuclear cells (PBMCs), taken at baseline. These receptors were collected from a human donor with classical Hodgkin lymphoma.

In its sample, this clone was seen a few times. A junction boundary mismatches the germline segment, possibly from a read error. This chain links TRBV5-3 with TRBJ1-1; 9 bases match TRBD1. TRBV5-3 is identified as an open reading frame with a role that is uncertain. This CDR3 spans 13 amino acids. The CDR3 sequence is CASSLGGQGKAFF. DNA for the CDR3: TGTGCCAGCAGCTTGGGGGGACAGGGTAAAGCTTTCTTT.

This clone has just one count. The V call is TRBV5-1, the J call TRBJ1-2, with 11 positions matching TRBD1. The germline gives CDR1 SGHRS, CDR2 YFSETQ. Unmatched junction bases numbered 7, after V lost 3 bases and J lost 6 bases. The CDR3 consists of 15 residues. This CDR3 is CASSSWTGGGNGYTF. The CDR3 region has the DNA TGCGCCAGCAGCTCCTGGACAGGGGGCGGGAATGGCTACACCTTC.

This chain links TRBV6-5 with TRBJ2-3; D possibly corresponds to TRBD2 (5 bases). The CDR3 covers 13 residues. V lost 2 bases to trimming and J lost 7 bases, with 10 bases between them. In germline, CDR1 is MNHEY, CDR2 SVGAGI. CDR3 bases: TGTGCCAGCAGTTACGGACTGAGTTATACGCAGTATTTT. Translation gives CASSYGLSYTQYF.

CDR3 sequence reads: CASNHTRRRTQHF. The CDR3 nucleotides are TGTGCCAGCAACCACACCCGCCGCCGGACCCAGCATTTT. The rearrangement joins TRBV27 to TRBJ1-5; no reliable D call. V was clipped by 7 bases and J by 11 bases, with 18 bases between them. The germline V gene encodes CDR1 MNHEY and CDR2 SMNVEV (reference sequence). The CDR3 has 13 residues.

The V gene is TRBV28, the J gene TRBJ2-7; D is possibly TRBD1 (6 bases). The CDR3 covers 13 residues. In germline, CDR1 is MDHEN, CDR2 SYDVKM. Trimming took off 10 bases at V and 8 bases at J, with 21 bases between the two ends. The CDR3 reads CATTGSPLIQQYF. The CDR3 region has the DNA TGTGCCACTACAGGGTCCCCCTTAATCCAGCAGTACTTC. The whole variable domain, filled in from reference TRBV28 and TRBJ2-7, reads DVKVTQSSRYLVKRTGEKVFLECVQDMDHENMFWYRQDPGLGLRLIYFSYDVKMKEKGDIPEGYSVSREKKERFSLILESASTNQTSMYLCATTGSPLIQQYFGPGTRLTVT.

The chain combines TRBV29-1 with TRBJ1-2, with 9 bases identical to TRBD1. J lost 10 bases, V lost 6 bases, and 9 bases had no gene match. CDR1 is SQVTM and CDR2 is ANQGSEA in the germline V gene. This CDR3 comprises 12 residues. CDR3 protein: CSVPGQGADYTF. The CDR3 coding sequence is TGCAGCGTCCCGGGACAGGGCGCGGACTACACCTTC.

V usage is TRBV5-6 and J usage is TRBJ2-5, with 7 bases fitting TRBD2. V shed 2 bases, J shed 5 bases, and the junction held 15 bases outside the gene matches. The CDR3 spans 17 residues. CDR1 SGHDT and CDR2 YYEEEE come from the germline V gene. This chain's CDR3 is CASSFLDGLGPEETQYF. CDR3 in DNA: TGTGCCAGCAGCTTTCTGGATGGACTAGGGCCCGAGGAGACCCAGTACTTC.

The CDR3 coding sequence is TGCGCCAGCAGCCAAGAAGGAGGTTGGGAGACCCAGTACTTC. Its translation: CASSQEGGWETQYF. The chain employs TRBV4-1 and TRBJ2-5, with D possibly matching TRBD2 (5 bases). The CDR3 is made up of 14 amino acids. Germline lookup yields CDR1 MGHRA and CDR2 YSYEKL. With 0 bases removed from V and 5 bases from J, the gap between germline ends came to 10 bases.

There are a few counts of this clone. Here the CDR3 DNA reads TGTGCCAGCAGTTTATACGGCTGGGGGCGAGGCGGCTACACCTTC. Its protein product is CASSLYGWGRGGYTF. The gene calls are TRBV27 and TRBJ1-2, with D possibly being TRBD1 (6 bases). Trimming removed 1 base from V and 8 bases from J, with 17 bases in between. CDR1 MNHEY and CDR2 SMNVEV come from the germline V gene (reference sequence). This CDR3 region has 15 residues.

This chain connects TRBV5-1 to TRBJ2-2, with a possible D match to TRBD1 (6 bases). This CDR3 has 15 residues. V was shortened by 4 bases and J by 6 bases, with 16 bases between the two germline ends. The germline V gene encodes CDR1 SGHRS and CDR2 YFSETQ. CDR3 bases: TGCGCCAGCAGCCCTGGACAGAACCTGGCCGGGGAGCTGTTTTTT. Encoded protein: CASSPGQNLAGELFF.

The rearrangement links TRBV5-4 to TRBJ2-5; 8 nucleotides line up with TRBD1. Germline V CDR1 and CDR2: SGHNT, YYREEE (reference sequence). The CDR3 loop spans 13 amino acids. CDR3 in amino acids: CATKDRVGETQYF. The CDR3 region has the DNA TGTGCTACGAAGGACAGGGTGGGGGAGACCCAGTACTTC.

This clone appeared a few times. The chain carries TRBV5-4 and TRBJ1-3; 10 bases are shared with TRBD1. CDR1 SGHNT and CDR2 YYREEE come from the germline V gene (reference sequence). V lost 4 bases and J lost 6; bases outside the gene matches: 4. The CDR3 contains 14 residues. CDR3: CASSLDRGSNTIYF. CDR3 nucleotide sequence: TGTGCCAGCAGCCTGGACAGGGGGTCAAACACCATATATTTT. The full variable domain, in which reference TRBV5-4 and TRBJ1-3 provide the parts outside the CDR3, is ETGVTQSPTHLIKTRGQQVTLRCSSQSGHNTVSWYQQALGQGPQFIFQYYREEENGRGNFPPRFSGLQFPNYSSELNVNALELDDSALYLCASSLDRGSNTIYFGEGSWLTVV.

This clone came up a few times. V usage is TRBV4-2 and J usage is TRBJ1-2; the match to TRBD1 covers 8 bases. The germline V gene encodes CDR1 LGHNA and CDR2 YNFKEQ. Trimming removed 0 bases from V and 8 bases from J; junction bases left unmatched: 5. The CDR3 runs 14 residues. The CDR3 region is CASSQDGSGGGYTF. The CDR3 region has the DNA TGTGCCAGCAGCCAAGACGGGTCAGGGGGCGGCTACACCTTC.

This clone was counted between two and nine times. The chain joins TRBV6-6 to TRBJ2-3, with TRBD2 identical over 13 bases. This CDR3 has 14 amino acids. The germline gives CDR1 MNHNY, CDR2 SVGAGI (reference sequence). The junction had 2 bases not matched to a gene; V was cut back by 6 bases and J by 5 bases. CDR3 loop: CASRGTSGEDTQYF. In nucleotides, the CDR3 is TGTGCCAGCAGGGGGACTAGCGGGGAAGATACGCAGTATTTT.

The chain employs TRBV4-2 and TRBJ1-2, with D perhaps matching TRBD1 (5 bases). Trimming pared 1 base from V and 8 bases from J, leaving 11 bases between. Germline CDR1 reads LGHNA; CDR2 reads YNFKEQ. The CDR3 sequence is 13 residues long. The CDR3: CASSQGQKEGYTF. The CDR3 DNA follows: TGTGCCAGCAGCCAAGGACAGAAGGAAGGCTACACCTTC.